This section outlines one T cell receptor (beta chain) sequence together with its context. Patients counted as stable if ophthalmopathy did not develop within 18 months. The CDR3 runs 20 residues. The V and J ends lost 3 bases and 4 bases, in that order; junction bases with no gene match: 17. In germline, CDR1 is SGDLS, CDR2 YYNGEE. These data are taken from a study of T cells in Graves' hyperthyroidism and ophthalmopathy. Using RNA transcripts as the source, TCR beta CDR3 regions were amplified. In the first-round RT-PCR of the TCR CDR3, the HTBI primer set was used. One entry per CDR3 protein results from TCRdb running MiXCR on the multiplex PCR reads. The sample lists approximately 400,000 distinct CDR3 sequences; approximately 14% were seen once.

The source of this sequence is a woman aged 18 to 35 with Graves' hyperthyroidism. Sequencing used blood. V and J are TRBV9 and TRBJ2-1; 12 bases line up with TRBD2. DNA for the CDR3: TGTGCCAGCAGCGCGTCTAGCGGGAGGGCCCCCCCAATGGGTTACAATGAGCAGTTCTTC. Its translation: CASSASSGRAPPMGYNEQFF.